This section outlines one T cell receptor (beta chain) sequence together with its context. Its antigen is currently unknown. TCRdb's table, derived via immunoSEQ multiplex PCR, lists solely in-frame clones and lacks some. The sample lists approximately 110,000 clones; almost 90% were seen once. The V and J ends lost 4 bases and 5 bases, in that order; junction bases with no gene match: 7. The CDR3 contains 15 residues. Germline loops: CDR1 LNHDA, CDR2 SQIVND (reference sequence). This record belongs to a study of cytomegalovirus exposure and HLA in healthy donors. Background on the study: The 120 or so validation repertoires, a later analysis reported, used the same platform as the approximately 650 first-cohort repertoires.

Regarding the study as a whole: In vitro confirmation showed three CMV-associated chains to be CMV antigen specific. Most TCR sequences were seen very rarely across donors, but some public TCRs occurred in many.

The rearrangement joins TRBV19 to TRBJ2-1, with 8 bases lining up with TRBD1. This receptor was obtained from a young woman in good health and CMV-seronegative. The material sequenced was PBMCs. CDR3 sequence reads: CASSTQGGMDNEQFF. The CDR3 bases are TGTGCCAGTAGTACACAGGGGGGTATGGACAATGAGCAGTTCTTC.